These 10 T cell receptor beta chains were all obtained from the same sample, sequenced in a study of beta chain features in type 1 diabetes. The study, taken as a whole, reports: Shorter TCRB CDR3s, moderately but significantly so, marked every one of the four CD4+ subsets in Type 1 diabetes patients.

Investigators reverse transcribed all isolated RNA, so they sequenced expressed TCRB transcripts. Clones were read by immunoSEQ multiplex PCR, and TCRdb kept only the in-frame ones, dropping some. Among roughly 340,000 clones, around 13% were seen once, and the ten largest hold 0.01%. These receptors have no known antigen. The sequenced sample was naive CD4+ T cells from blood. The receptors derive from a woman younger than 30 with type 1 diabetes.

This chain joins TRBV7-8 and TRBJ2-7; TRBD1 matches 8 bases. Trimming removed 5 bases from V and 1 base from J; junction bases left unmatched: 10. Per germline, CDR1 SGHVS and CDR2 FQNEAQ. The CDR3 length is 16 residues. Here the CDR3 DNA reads TGTGCCAGCAGCCCCCGAGGACAGGGAAGATCCTACGAGCAGTACTTC. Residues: CASSPRGQGRSYEQYF.

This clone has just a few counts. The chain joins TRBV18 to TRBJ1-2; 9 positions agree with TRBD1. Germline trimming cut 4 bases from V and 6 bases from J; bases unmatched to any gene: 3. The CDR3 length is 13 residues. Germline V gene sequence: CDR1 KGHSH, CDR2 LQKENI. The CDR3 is CASSRTGDNGYTF. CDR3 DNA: TGTGCCAGCTCACGGACAGGGGACAATGGCTACACCTTC.

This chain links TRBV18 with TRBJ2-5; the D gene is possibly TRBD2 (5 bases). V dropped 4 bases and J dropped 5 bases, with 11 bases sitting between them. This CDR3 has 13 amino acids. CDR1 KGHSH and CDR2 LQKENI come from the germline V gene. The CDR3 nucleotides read TGTGCCAGCTCACGAGGACTCGGGGAGACCCAGTACTTC. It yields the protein CASSRGLGETQYF.

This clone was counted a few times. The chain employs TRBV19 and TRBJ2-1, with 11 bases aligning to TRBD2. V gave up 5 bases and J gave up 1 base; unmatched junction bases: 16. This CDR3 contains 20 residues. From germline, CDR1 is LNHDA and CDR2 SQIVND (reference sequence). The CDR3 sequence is CASSSHPPLAGGGSYNEQFF. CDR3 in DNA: TGTGCCAGTAGTTCCCATCCCCCCCTAGCGGGAGGTGGGTCCTACAATGAGCAGTTCTTC. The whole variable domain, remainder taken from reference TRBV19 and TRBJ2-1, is DGGITQSPKYLFRKEGQNVTLSCEQNLNHDAMYWYRQDPGQGLRLIYYSQIVNDFQKGDIAEGYSVSREKKESFPLTVTSAQKNPTAFYLCASSSHPPLAGGGSYNEQFFGPGTRLTVL.

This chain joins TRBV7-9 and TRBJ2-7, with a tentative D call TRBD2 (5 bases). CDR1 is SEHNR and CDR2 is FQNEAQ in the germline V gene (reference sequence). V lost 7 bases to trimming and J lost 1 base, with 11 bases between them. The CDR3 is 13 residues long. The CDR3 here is CASMRALSYEQYF. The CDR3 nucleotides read TGTGCCAGCATGCGGGCTTTGTCCTACGAGCAGTACTTC.

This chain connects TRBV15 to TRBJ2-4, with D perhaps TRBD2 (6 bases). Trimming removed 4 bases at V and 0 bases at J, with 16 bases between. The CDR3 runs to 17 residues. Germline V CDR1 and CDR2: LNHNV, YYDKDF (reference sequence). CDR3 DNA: TGTGCCACCAGCAACCGCGGGGTCCTACTAGCCAAAAACATTCAGTACTTC. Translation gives CATSNRGVLLAKNIQYF.

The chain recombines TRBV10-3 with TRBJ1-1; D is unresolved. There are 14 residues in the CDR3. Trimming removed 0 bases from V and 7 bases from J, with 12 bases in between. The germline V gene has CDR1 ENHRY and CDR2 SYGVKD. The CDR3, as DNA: TGTGCCATCAGTGAGTCGACATCGCTTCGTGAAGCTTTCTTT. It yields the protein CAISESTSLREAFF.

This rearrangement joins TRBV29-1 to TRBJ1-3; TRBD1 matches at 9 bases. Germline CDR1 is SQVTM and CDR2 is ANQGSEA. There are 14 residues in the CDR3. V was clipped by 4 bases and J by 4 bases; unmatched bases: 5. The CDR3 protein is CSVVAGTGGNTIYF. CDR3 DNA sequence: TGCAGCGTTGTAGCCGGGACAGGGGGAAACACCATATATTTT.

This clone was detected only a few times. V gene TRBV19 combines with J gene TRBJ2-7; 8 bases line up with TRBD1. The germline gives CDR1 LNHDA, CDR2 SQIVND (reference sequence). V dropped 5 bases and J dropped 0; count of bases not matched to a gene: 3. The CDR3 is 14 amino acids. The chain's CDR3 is CASSPGQDSYEQYF. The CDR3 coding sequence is TGTGCCAGTAGTCCGGGACAGGACTCCTACGAGCAGTACTTC.

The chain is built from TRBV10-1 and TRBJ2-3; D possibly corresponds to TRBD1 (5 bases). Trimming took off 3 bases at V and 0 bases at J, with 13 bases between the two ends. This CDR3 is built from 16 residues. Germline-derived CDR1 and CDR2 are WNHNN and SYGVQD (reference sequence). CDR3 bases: TGCGCCAGCAGTGAAGGAGAGGCAGGGAGCACAGATACGCAGTATTTT. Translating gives CASSEGEAGSTDTQYF.